The 14 T cell receptor beta chains below all came from one sample that was sequenced in a study of shared clonotypes between healthy human individuals. TCRdb's table, derived via immunoSEQ multiplex PCR, lists solely in-frame clones and lacks some. The sample includes about 2.2 million clones, about 94% of them seen just once. CD45RO negativity and positive selection for CCR7 defined naive CD8 cells, a population that excluded terminally differentiated effector memory CD45RA+ cells. Sequenced sample: naive CD8+ T cells from PBMCs. These receptors all stem from a man aged 18 to 29 in good health. Some clones in this sample may be carry-over from other donors' samples.

This chain links TRBV21-1 with TRBJ2-7; the table's D call, TRBD2, was not checked against the DNA. TRBV21-1 is a known pseudogene. The CDR3 spans 14 residues. Written as DNA, the CDR3 is TGTGCCAGCAGCAAAACGGGGGAGGGAGCCGAGCAGTACTTC. Translated, it gives CASSKTGEGAEQYF.

The chain carries TRBV19 and TRBJ1-5, with 12 nucleotides matching TRBD1. The germline gives CDR1 LNHDA, CDR2 SQIVND (reference sequence). Trimming took 4 bases from V and 11 from J; bases not matched to a gene: 9. The CDR3 contains 15 residues. CDR3 nucleotides: TGTGCCAGTAGTACACCGGGACAGGGGGCCAGAGCCCAGCATTTT. Translating gives CASSTPGQGARAQHF.

The V gene is TRBV28, the J gene TRBJ1-5, with unresolved D. This CDR3 is 15 amino acids long. From germline, CDR1 is MDHEN and CDR2 SYDVKM. Between the trimmed V and J ends, which lost 5 bases and 0 bases, there was a span of 11 bases. CDR3 residues: CASSADTHSNQPQHF. The CDR3 DNA reads TGTGCCAGCAGTGCCGACACCCATAGCAATCAGCCCCAGCATTTT.

This chain uses TRBV9 with TRBJ2-1, with 9 bases that match TRBD2. V lost 3 bases and J lost 4; bases outside the gene matches: 8. The germline V gene encodes CDR1 SGDLS and CDR2 YYNGEE. The CDR3 spans 16 residues. CDR3 sequence: CASSAYTSGRYNEQFF. For the CDR3, the DNA is TGTGCCAGCAGCGCATATACTAGCGGGCGATACAATGAGCAGTTCTTC.

The rearrangement links TRBV29-1 to TRBJ1-2; TRBD1 aligns across 9 bases. CDR1 is SQVTM, CDR2 ANQGSEA, per germline. Losses at the gene ends were 4 bases for V and 2 bases for J; bases not matched to a gene: 2. This CDR3 comprises 13 residues. This chain's CDR3 is CSVVGTGNYGYTF. CDR3 sequence (DNA): TGCAGCGTTGTGGGGACAGGGAACTATGGCTACACCTTC.

The chain couples TRBV4-2 to TRBJ2-1; 9 bases align to TRBD1. CDR1 and CDR2 from the germline V gene are LGHNA and YNFKEQ. This CDR3 has 18 residues. After removal of 1 base from V and 9 bases from J, the junction contained 16 bases not matched to a gene. CDR3 nucleotide sequence: TGTGCCAGCAGCCAAGGGGATCTGGCCGACAGGGGGAGGGGTGAGCAGTTCTTC. It codes for CASSQGDLADRGRGEQFF.

The rearrangement joins TRBV7-8 to TRBJ2-2; TRBD1 might be the D (5 bases). The CDR3 length is 16 residues. The germline CDR1 and CDR2 sequences are SGHVS and FQNEAQ. V lost 4 bases, J lost 4 bases, and 16 bases lay in between. The DNA of the CDR3 is TGTGCCAGCAGCTCCACAGGAAATCCAACCACCGGGGAGCTGTTTTTT. Residues: CASSSTGNPTTGELFF.

The chain is built from TRBV27 and TRBJ2-7, with TRBD2 identical over 7 bases. Trimming took 7 bases from V and 3 from J; bases not matched to a gene: 12. The CDR3 has 15 amino acids. Germline-derived CDR1 and CDR2 are MNHEY and SMNVEV (reference sequence). DNA of the CDR3: TGTGCCAGCAAAATTGGGGGGGGACTCGTCTACGAGCAGTACTTC. Its protein product is CASKIGGGLVYEQYF.

J is TRBJ1-2 and V is TRBV18; 7 bases fit TRBD1. Trimming at V came to 0 bases and at J to 7 bases, leaving 20 bases not matched to a gene. Per the germline V gene, CDR1 is KGHSH and CDR2 is LQKENI. The CDR3 is made up of 19 amino acids. The CDR3 sequence: CASSPPHLAGTAPRGGYTF. The DNA for the CDR3 is TGTGCCAGCTCACCACCGCATTTGGCCGGGACAGCCCCTCGGGGTGGCTACACCTTC.

The chain uses TRBV7-9 and TRBJ2-7; D unresolved. The CDR3 loop spans 13 amino acids. Germline CDR1 and CDR2: SEHNR and FQNEAQ (reference sequence). The ends were cut back, 8 bases at V and 4 bases at J, with 15 bases in the middle. CDR3 protein: CASESDAWYEQYF. CDR3 sequence (DNA): TGTGCCAGCGAGTCGGACGCATGGTACGAGCAGTACTTC. Full variable domain (missing parts from reference TRBV7-9 and TRBJ2-7): DTGVSQNPRHKITKRGQNVTFRCDPISEHNRLYWYRQTLGQGPEFLTYFQNEAQLEKSRLLSDRFSAERPKGSFSTLEIQRTEQGDSAMYLCASESDAWYEQYFGPGTRLTVT.

V usage is TRBV9 and J usage is TRBJ2-7; 8 positions agree with TRBD1. The V segment lost 3 bases and the J segment 4 bases; nucleotides outside the gene matches: 9. The CDR3 spans 15 residues. Per germline, CDR1 SGDLS and CDR2 YYNGEE. DNA of the CDR3: TGTGCCAGCAGCGCCTCCGGGACAGGCAATTACGAGCAGTACTTC. Translated, it gives CASSASGTGNYEQYF. The full variable domain, in which reference TRBV9 and TRBJ2-7 provide the parts outside the CDR3, is DSGVTQTPKHLITATGQRVTLRCSPRSGDLSVYWYQQSLDQGLQFLIQYYNGEERAKGNILERFSAQQFPDLHSELNLSSLELGDSALYFCASSASGTGNYEQYFGPGTRLTVT.

This chain links TRBV25-1 with TRBJ2-1, with 8 bases that match TRBD2. The V gene's germline CDR1 is MGHDK and CDR2 SYGVNS. CDR3 length: 13 residues. V dropped 6 bases and J dropped 6; count of bases not matched to a gene: 4. The CDR3: CASRREVGNEQFF. In DNA form, the CDR3 reads TGTGCCAGCAGGCGGGAGGTCGGCAATGAGCAGTTCTTC. Supplemented by reference TRBV25-1 and TRBJ2-1, the full variable domain reads EADIYQTPRYLVIGTGKKITLECSQTMGHDKMYWYQQDPGMELHLIHYSYGVNSTEKGDLSSESTVSRIRTEHFPLTLESARPSHTSQYLCASRREVGNEQFFGPGTRLTVL.

J is TRBJ1-3 and V is TRBV9; D is ambiguous. Trimming cost V 0 bases and J 4 bases, with 11 bases left between them. The CDR3 totals 15 residues. Per the germline V gene, CDR1 is SGDLS and CDR2 is YYNGEE. CDR3 bases: TGTGCCAGCAGCGTAGAGTCCTTGGCAGGAAACACCATATATTTT. Encoded protein: CASSVESLAGNTIYF.

The chain recombines TRBV11-2 with TRBJ1-3; 8 bases agree with TRBD1. J gave up 0 bases and V 3 bases, and 7 bases lay outside the gene matches. The CDR3 runs 17 residues. Germline V gives CDR1 SGHAT, CDR2 FQNNGV. CDR3 residues: CASSFPSTGASGNTIYF. The DNA of the CDR3 is TGTGCCAGCAGCTTCCCCTCGACAGGGGCCTCTGGAAACACCATATATTTT.